The rows below give T cell receptor beta chains drawn from one sample of a study of cytomegalovirus exposure and HLA in healthy donors. Here immunoSEQ multiplex PCR was the method, and the copy in TCRdb shows in-frame clones only, minus some. The table includes 130,000 or so clones, 79% detected once. The specimen was PBMCs. The receptors here all came from a male donor in good health and CMV-seronegative. CDR3s include the opening cysteine and the closing phenylalanine or tryptophan. The D gene is left open where the match is weak. Only part of the rows carry a size: once, few, many, or a class if the clone is expanded.

j_call	clone_size	v_call	d_call	cdr3_nt	cdr3_aa
TRBJ2-1	NA	TRBV11-2	TRBD1	TGTGCCAGCAGCCCCGGGACAGGGGGCAATGAGCAGTTCTTC	CASSPGTGGNEQFF
TRBJ2-1	few	TRBV6-1	NA	TGTGCCAGCAGTCCCGGGACTCACAATGAGCAGTTCTTC	CASSPGTHNEQFF
TRBJ2-5	NA	TRBV10-1	NA	TGCGCCAGCGGACCGACAGGCAAGAGAACCCAGTACTTC	CASGPTGKRTQYF
TRBJ2-5	NA	TRBV6-5	NA	TGTGCCAGCAGTTTCGACAGGGGCGGGGGAGAGACCCAGTACTTC	CASSFDRGGGETQYF
TRBJ2-3	NA	TRBV12-5	NA	TGTGCTAGTGGTTTGGGGCGCACAGATACGCAGTATTTT	CASGLGRTDTQYF
TRBJ2-7	once	TRBV7-3	TRBD1	TGTGCCAGCAGCCTGGACAGGGGCAACGAGCAGTACTTC	CASSLDRGNEQYF
TRBJ1-1	NA	TRBV7-3	NA	TGTGCCAGCAGCCCAAACGGCAGGAAGAACACTGAAGCTTTCTTT	CASSPNGRKNTEAFF
TRBJ1-3	NA	TRBV2	TRBD1	TGTGCCAGCAGTGAAAGTAAGACAGGGGGCAGAAACACCATATATTTT	CASSESKTGGRNTIYF
TRBJ2-7	NA	TRBV6-1	NA	TGTGCCAGCACCCTAACTTACAGGTCCTACGAGCAGTACTTC	CASTLTYRSYEQYF
TRBJ2-5	NA	TRBV4-3	NA	TGCGCCAGCAGCCCGACGATGACTTCCCAAGAGACCCAGTACTTC	CASSPTMTSQETQYF
TRBJ2-3	few	TRBV25-1	NA	TGTGCCAGCAGTGAATGGAGGGCAGATACGCAGTATTTT	CASSEWRADTQYF
TRBJ2-7	NA	TRBV30	TRBD1	TGTGCCTGGAGGACAGGGGGGCCCTACGAGCAGTACTTC	CAWRTGGPYEQYF
TRBJ1-6	NA	TRBV19	TRBD1	TGTGCCAGTGCAATGACAGGGGGCAATTCACCCCTCCACTTT	CASAMTGGNSPLHF
TRBJ2-6	few	TRBV4-2	TRBD1	TGTGCCAGCAGCATGGGACAGGGGTCCGGGGCCAACGTCCTGACTTTC	CASSMGQGSGANVLTF
TRBJ2-3	NA	TRBV7-7	NA	TGTGCTAGCAGCTTAGTGGAGGTTCGGGGCACAGATACGCAGTATTTT	CASSLVEVRGTDTQYF
TRBJ1-6	NA	TRBV5-4	NA	TGTGCCAGCAGCTTGAAGTTTGGGGGAGGGGGTAATTCACCCCTCCACTTT	CASSLKFGGGGNSPLHF
TRBJ1-4	NA	TRBV12-5	NA	TGTGCTAGTGGTTTGGCCGGGACACCGGGGGAAAAACTGTTTTTT	CASGLAGTPGEKLFF
TRBJ1-2	NA	TRBV2	NA	TGTGCCAGCAGTGTCGAAGGGAGCTATGGCTACACCTTC	CASSVEGSYGYTF
TRBJ1-5	NA	TRBV5-1	NA	TGCGCCAGCAGCTTGGTAGGGCAGGGGCCCGAGCCCCAGCATTTT	CASSLVGQGPEPQHF
TRBJ2-1	NA	TRBV6-5	NA	TGTGCCAGCAGTTCCTCCGACTTCGTTGATGAGCAGTTCTTC	CASSSSDFVDEQFF
TRBJ2-5	NA	TRBV7-9	TRBD1	TGTGCCAGCAGCCGCAGAGATGACAGGGGGCAAGAGACCCAGTACTTC	CASSRRDDRGQETQYF
TRBJ2-1	NA	TRBV4-3	TRBD1	TGCGCCAGCAGCCCGGGACAGGGGTTTGTCAATGAGCAGTTCTTC	CASSPGQGFVNEQFF
TRBJ1-1	NA	TRBV5-1	TRBD1	TGCGCCAGCAGCGGACAGGGGTCGGACACTGAAGCTTTCTTT	CASSGQGSDTEAFF
TRBJ1-2	NA	TRBV4-2	NA	TGTGCCAGCAGCCAAGATTGGGGCAGTAACTATGGCTACACCTTC	CASSQDWGSNYGYTF
TRBJ2-7	NA	TRBV5-4	NA	TGTGCCAGGTCCAGGGGCCCCTTTTCCGAGCAGTACTTC	CARSRGPFSEQYF
TRBJ1-6	NA	TRBV10-3	NA	TGTGCCATCAGGCCGGATAATTCACCCCTCCACTTT	CAIRPDNSPLHF
TRBJ1-1	few	TRBV4-3	NA	TGCGCCAGCAGCCAAGATCGTGCAGGGTACACTGAAGCTTTCTTT	CASSQDRAGYTEAFF
TRBJ1-1	NA	TRBV5-1	NA	TGCGCCAGCAGCTTGGTGGCTGGGAACACTGAAGCTTTCTTT	CASSLVAGNTEAFF
TRBJ1-6	NA	TRBV11-2	NA	TGTGCCAGCAGCTTAGAGGGAGGAACCCTCCACTTT	CASSLEGGTLHF
TRBJ1-6	NA	TRBV19	NA	TGTGCCAGTAGTACCACTTTGACAGAGAGTAATTCACCCCTCCACTTT	CASSTTLTESNSPLHF
TRBJ2-5	once	TRBV7-9	NA	TGTGCCAGCAGCTTAGTTGCAGGGGAAGAGACCCAGTACTTC	CASSLVAGEETQYF
TRBJ2-5	NA	TRBV29-1	TRBD1	TGCAGCGTTGTAGTATCACAGGGGGCTGAGACCCAGTACTTC	CSVVVSQGAETQYF
TRBJ1-4	once	TRBV18	TRBD1	TGTGCCAGCTCACCTCGGACAGGGGAGGGAAAACTGTTTTTT	CASSPRTGEGKLFF
TRBJ2-3	NA	TRBV14	NA	TGTGCCACCTCAGGAGGGTTGAGCACAGATACGCAGTATTTT	CATSGGLSTDTQYF
TRBJ2-5	NA	TRBV6-5	NA	TGTGCCAGCAGTCCCGTAAGCGGTATACAGACCCAGTACTTC	CASSPVSGIQTQYF
TRBJ2-5	NA	TRBV5-1	TRBD1	TGCGCCAGCAGCCTGGGACAGCTAAGACAAGAGACCCAGTACTTC	CASSLGQLRQETQYF
TRBJ2-1	NA	TRBV27	NA	TGTGCCAGCAGGCTGACTCCATACAATGAGCAGTTCTTC	CASRLTPYNEQFF
TRBJ1-3	NA	TRBV13	TRBD1	TGTGCCAGCAGCGGGGGACAGGGGGCTAATGGAAACACCATATATTTT	CASSGGQGANGNTIYF
TRBJ2-7	NA	TRBV5-1	NA	TGCGCCAGCAGACCTCAGGGGGGCCTCAACGAGCAGTACTTC	CASRPQGGLNEQYF
TRBJ1-4	NA	TRBV9	TRBD1	TGTGCCAGCAGCGTAGGCTTCTCCGGGACAGGGGGTGAAAAACTGTTTTTT	CASSVGFSGTGGEKLFF
TRBJ2-1	NA	TRBV6-5	NA	TGTGCCAGCAGTTACTATGAAGGAGGAGCCGAGCAGTTCTTC	CASSYYEGGAEQFF
TRBJ2-5	NA	TRBV6-5	NA	TGTGCCAGCAGTTACGGAGGGGAGGATGAGCAGTACTTC	CASSYGGEDEQYF
TRBJ2-3	NA	TRBV5-1	TRBD2	TGCGCCAGCTGGCGGGGGGGGACAGATACGCAGTATTTT	CASWRGGTDTQYF
TRBJ2-3	NA	TRBV27	NA	TGTGCCAGCAGTTTAAGTGCGACAGATACGCAGTATTTT	CASSLSATDTQYF